This TCR beta chain stems from a study of T-cell reconstitution after alpha-beta-depleted transplantation in children. This clonotype was seen ten or more times. Using unique molecular identifiers, the investigators prepared the TCRbeta library. Each CDR3 protein gets one entry after TCRdb re-called the PCR reads with MiXCR. This table has some 240,000 distinct CDR3 sequences, around 9.7% appearing once. Germline assignment: CDR1 LNHNV and CDR2 YYDKDF (reference sequence). Trimming cost V 0 bases and J 1 base, with 5 bases left between them. The CDR3 is 14 residues long. The rearrangement uses TRBV15 and TRBJ2-3; D remains ambiguous. The receptor was isolated from a human donor who donated a stem cell graft to a child with SCID. The sequencing here drew on PBMCs from the stem cell graft donor, taken from the stem cell graft. The CDR3 sequence: CATSRDLGTDTQYF. DNA of the CDR3: TGTGCCACCAGCAGAGATCTGGGCACAGATACGCAGTATTTT.